Below, 22 T cell receptor beta chains from the same sample are listed, as sequenced in a study of blood T cells in healthy people across ages. With a J-beta primer mix and a sample-barcoded 5' primer, a second PCR ran about 7 to 11 cycles. One entry per CDR3 protein, called by TCRdb with MiXCR from the 5' RACE reads. The sample has around 2 million distinct CDR3 sequences, around 42% seen once. Source material: blood. Every receptor here comes from a human donor in good health.

The gene calls are TRBV7-3 and TRBJ2-3; 7 bases align to TRBD2. Per germline, CDR1 SGHTA and CDR2 FQGTGA. The V gene end was trimmed by 5 bases and the J gene end by 0 bases; junction bases not matched to a gene: 8. The CDR3 sequence is 16 residues long. The CDR3 region has the DNA TGTGCCAGCAGCCCTTACGGGACTACGAGCACAGATACGCAGTATTTT. This encodes CASSPYGTTSTDTQYF.

The chain links TRBV20-1 to TRBJ2-1; 10 bases line up with TRBD2. The CDR3 covers 14 residues. Germline-derived CDR1 and CDR2 are DFQATT and SNEGSKA (reference sequence). J lost 9 bases, V lost 3 bases, and 8 bases had no gene match. The CDR3 DNA reads TGCAGTGCTAGGCATGCTAGCGGGGGCAGTGAGCAGTTCTTC. Translated, it gives CSARHASGGSEQFF.

The rearrangement joins TRBV3-1 to TRBJ1-2, with no clear D. V dropped 5 bases and J dropped 2 bases, with 18 bases sitting between them. Germline lookup yields CDR1 LGHDT and CDR2 YNNKEL (reference sequence). The CDR3 is 16 amino acids. The CDR3 loop reads CASSYVPVIMNYGYTF. Written as DNA, the CDR3 is TGTGCCAGCAGCTATGTCCCAGTCATTATGAACTATGGCTACACCTTC. Together with reference TRBV3-1 and TRBJ1-2, the CDR3 gives the full variable domain: DTAVSQTPKYLVTQMGNDKSIKCEQNLGHDTMYWYKQDSKKFLKIMFSYNNKELIINETVPNRFSPKSPDKAHLNLHINSLELGDSAVYFCASSYVPVIMNYGYTFGSGTRLTVV.

J is TRBJ2-2 and V is TRBV4-2; tentatively, D is TRBD1 or TRBD2 (5 bases each). The V end was cut by 5 bases, the J end by 1 base, with 17 bases between. Germline V CDR1 and CDR2: LGHNA, YNFKEQ. CDR3 size: 17 residues. In nucleotides, the CDR3 is TGTGCCAGCAGCGAGGGGCCCGGGACGGTGAACACCGGGGAGCTGTTTTTT. Translating it yields CASSEGPGTVNTGELFF.

In its sample, this clonotype was seen a few times. The rearrangement joins TRBV7-3 to TRBJ1-1; D perhaps matches TRBD1 (5 bases). CDR3 size: 15 residues. Germline CDR1 is SGHTA and CDR2 is FQGTGA. V dropped 5 bases and J dropped 8 bases, with 21 bases sitting between them. CDR3 sequence: CASSREPRGGREAFF. The CDR3 DNA follows: TGTGCCAGCAGCCGAGAACCTCGGGGGGGTAGGGAAGCTTTCTTT.

This chain joins TRBV27 and TRBJ2-1; 7 bases map to TRBD1. The junction had 11 bases not matched to a gene; V was cut back by 1 base and J by 8 bases. The CDR3 runs to 16 residues. Germline V gene lookup returns CDR1 MNHEY and CDR2 SMNVEV (reference sequence). In DNA form, the CDR3 reads TGTGCCAGCAGTTTATTTAGGGGGCAGCCCCGGGATGAGCAGTTCTTC. Translated: CASSLFRGQPRDEQFF.

V usage is TRBV24-1 and J usage is TRBJ1-5; TRBD1 is a possible D gene (6 bases). The germline V gene encodes CDR1 KGHDR and CDR2 SFDVKD. V was clipped by 5 bases and J by 4 bases, with 11 bases between them. The length of the CDR3 is 14 residues. The CDR3 nucleotides are TGTGCCACCAGTGGAACAGGGCAAAATCAGCCCCAGCATTTT. Translating it yields CATSGTGQNQPQHF.

The V gene is TRBV29-1, the J gene TRBJ2-2; D uncertain. This CDR3 contains 13 residues. Trimming removed 1 base from V and 6 bases from J, with 9 bases in between. Germline V gives CDR1 SQVTM, CDR2 ANQGSEA. The CDR3, as DNA: TGCAGCGTTGAAGTTCACTGGGCCGGGGAGCTGTTTTTT. Translated: CSVEVHWAGELFF.

The rearrangement uses TRBV2 and TRBJ2-7; no definite D call. Germline V gene sequence: CDR1 SNHLY, CDR2 FYNNEI. The CDR3 runs to 14 residues. V was pared by 7 bases and J by 2 bases, with 15 bases between. In nucleotides, the CDR3 is TGTGCCAGCAAAATGTCTTCAGGAACCTACGAGCAGTACTTC. Amino acid sequence: CASKMSSGTYEQYF. Full variable domain (outside the CDR3, taken from reference TRBV2 and TRBJ2-7): EPEVTQTPSHQVTQMGQEVILRCVPISNHLYFYWYRQILGQKVEFLVSFYNNEISEKSEIFDDQFSVERPDGSNFTLKIRSTKLEDSAMYFCASKMSSGTYEQYFGPGTRLTVT.

Details on this clonotype: This sequence may be a read error, since a much larger clone differs from it by one base. The chain uses TRBV7-2 and TRBJ2-5; D is unclear. Germline V CDR1 and CDR2: SGHTA, FQGNSA. V gave up 3 bases and J gave up 1 base, with 9 bases separating them. This CDR3 contains 14 residues. The CDR3 coding sequence is TGTGCCAGCAGCTTCCAGTGGAGCCAAGAGACCCAGTACTTC. Protein sequence: CASSFQWSQETQYF.

The J gene is TRBJ1-1, the V gene TRBV2; D gene ambiguous. The germline CDR1 and CDR2 sequences are SNHLY and FYNNEI. V lost 7 bases to trimming and J lost 4 bases, with 19 bases between them. This CDR3 region has 15 residues. The chain's CDR3 is CASTQMEGLGTEAFF. Here the CDR3 DNA reads TGTGCCAGCACTCAAATGGAGGGCTTGGGCACTGAAGCTTTCTTT.

The chain has TRBV7-2 and TRBJ2-3; D remains ambiguous. Germline CDR1 and CDR2: SGHTA and FQGNSA. The CDR3 sequence is 12 residues long. V was trimmed by 4 bases and J by 10 bases, leaving 12 bases between them. The CDR3 is CASSSPNQAQYF. The CDR3 region has the DNA TGTGCCAGCAGCTCCCCCAATCAGGCGCAGTATTTT.

The gene calls are TRBV18 and TRBJ1-2; TRBD1 matches at 7 bases. Germline CDR1 is KGHSH and CDR2 is LQKENI. The CDR3 consists of 15 residues. The V gene end was trimmed by 5 bases and the J gene end by 5 bases; junction bases not matched to a gene: 11. For the CDR3, the DNA is TGTGCCAGCTCAGTTTCCGGGACAGAGTCGTATGGCTACACCTTC. It codes for CASSVSGTESYGYTF.

As concerns this clonotype: A junction boundary mismatches the germline segment, possibly from a read error. The chain links TRBV7-2 to TRBJ2-4; 13 bases match TRBD2. The end of the DNA aligns better with TRBJ2-7, so the J call may be wrong. Germline CDR1 is SGHTA and CDR2 is FQGNSA. The CDR3 runs 18 residues. This CDR3 reads CAGSFGLAGAQPSYEQYF. CDR3 DNA: TGTGCCGGCAGCTTCGGACTAGCGGGGGCGCAACCCTCCTACGAGCAGTACTTC.

The rearrangement links TRBV7-6 to TRBJ1-3, with D possibly TRBD1 on 5 matching bases. V shed 8 bases and J shed 3 bases, with 14 bases lying between them. CDR1 is SGHVS, CDR2 FNYEAQ, per germline. The length of the CDR3 is 14 residues. The CDR3 nucleotides read TGTGCCAGCGGACGACAGTGGGATGGAAACACCATATATTTT. This gives the protein CASGRQWDGNTIYF.

In its sample, this clonotype was seen many times. V is TRBV29-1 and J is TRBJ2-5; D gene ambiguous. This CDR3 spans 11 amino acids. CDR1 and CDR2 from the germline V gene are SQVTM and ANQGSEA. V lost 2 bases and J lost 6, with 7 bases in between. Here the CDR3 DNA reads TGCAGCGTTGAATCTGGACAGACCCAGTACTTC. Protein: CSVESGQTQYF.

This clonotype was found many times. The genes are TRBV7-2 and TRBJ2-3, with D possibly being TRBD1 or TRBD2 (6 bases each). V lost 5 bases and J 2 bases, leaving 17 bases between the germline ends. CDR3 length equals 16 residues. Looked up from germline, CDR1 is SGHTA and CDR2 is FQGNSA. The CDR3 protein is CASSHTWRGTTDTQYF. The CDR3 coding sequence is TGTGCCAGCAGCCATACTTGGAGGGGGACCACAGATACGCAGTATTTT.

The chain links TRBV7-9 to TRBJ2-1, with D maybe TRBD2 (7 bases). Trimming took 0 bases from V and 5 from J, leaving 14 bases between them. Germline V CDR1 and CDR2: SEHNR, FQNEAQ (reference sequence). There are 16 residues in the CDR3. The CDR3 coding sequence is TGTGCCAGCAGCTTAGCGACGGGGGGCCAAAACAATGAGCAGTTCTTC. Residues: CASSLATGGQNNEQFF. Complete variable domain (other parts from reference TRBV7-9 and TRBJ2-1): DTGVSQNPRHKITKRGQNVTFRCDPISEHNRLYWYRQTLGQGPEFLTYFQNEAQLEKSRLLSDRFSAERPKGSFSTLEIQRTEQGDSAMYLCASSLATGGQNNEQFFGPGTRLTVL.

V is TRBV7-2 and J is TRBJ2-5; 7 bases align to TRBD2. The CDR3 covers 17 residues. The germline gives CDR1 SGHTA, CDR2 FQGNSA. V lost 5 bases to trimming and J lost 4 bases; unmatched junction nucleotides: 16. The chain's CDR3 is CASSPRLRLALGETQYF. The CDR3 nucleotides read TGTGCCAGCAGCCCCCGACTAAGACTAGCTTTGGGAGAGACCCAGTACTTC.

The chain joins TRBV29-1 to TRBJ2-5; D perhaps matches TRBD1 (6 bases). V was trimmed by 6 bases and J by 5 bases, leaving 19 bases between them. Per the germline V gene, CDR1 is SQVTM and CDR2 is ANQGSEA. The CDR3 has 14 amino acids. The CDR3 bases are TGCAGCGTGGACCTATACAGGGATTCGGAGACCCAGTACTTC. This codes for CSVDLYRDSETQYF.

The chain uses TRBV13 and TRBJ1-1; 11 bases align to TRBD1. The CDR3 is 15 amino acids. Trimming removed 6 bases from V and 3 bases from J; junction bases left unmatched: 6. Per germline, CDR1 PRHDT and CDR2 FYEKMQ (reference sequence). The CDR3 region has the DNA TGTGCCAGCAGTTGGACAGGGGGCTGGGACACTGAAGCTTTCTTT. Residues: CASSWTGGWDTEAFF.

The rearrangement joins TRBV24-1 to TRBJ2-7; D unresolved. CDR1 KGHDR and CDR2 SFDVKD come from the germline V gene. V dropped 0 bases and J dropped 0 bases, with 11 bases sitting between them. The CDR3 has 16 residues. DNA for the CDR3: TGTGCCACCAGTGATTTGAACAGATTGAGCTCCTACGAGCAGTACTTC. This sequence encodes CATSDLNRLSSYEQYF.